The present TCR beta chain was sequenced within a study of blood T cell repertoires in COVID-19. Study as a whole: The samples span acute and convalescent COVID-19 from the United States, Italy and Spain. Sources were T cells, B-cell-depleted T cells, or PBMCs; the material itself was cDNA or gDNA.

The method was immunoSEQ multiplex PCR; TCRdb's version includes in-frame clones alone and lacks a portion of them. Counted here are roughly 250,000 clones, roughly 89% occurring once; the ten biggest clones make up more than 0.75%. The CDR3 length is 14 residues. Germline values: CDR1 MGHRA, CDR2 YSYEKL. V was clipped by 6 bases and J by 1 base, with 12 bases between them. The chain uses TRBV4-1 and TRBJ1-1, with D uncertain. Sequenced material: peripheral blood. The sequence came from a man younger than 40 with acute or convalescent COVID-19. CDR3 nucleotide sequence: TGCGCCAGCAGTCCCTTTAACAAGAACACTGAAGCTTTCTTT. It translates to CASSPFNKNTEAFF.